What follows are 21 T cell receptor beta chains derived from one specimen sequenced in a study of cytomegalovirus exposure and HLA in healthy donors. Libraries were prepared by immunoSEQ multiplex PCR; TCRdb keeps only in-frame clonotypes and omits some of them. The sample contains about 130,000 clones, about 88% of which appear only once. The material sequenced was PBMCs. These receptors were collected from a woman between 18 and 30 years old in good health and CMV-seronegative.

The genes are TRBV30 and TRBJ2-2; D possibly corresponds to TRBD2 (6 bases). V gave up 2 bases and J gave up 3 bases, with 10 bases separating them. The CDR3 runs to 14 residues. Germline CDR1 GTSNPN, CDR2 SVGIG (reference sequence). CDR3 nucleotide sequence: TGTGCCTGGAGTACCGGGACTTACACCGGGGAGCTGTTTTTT. Its translation is CAWSTGTYTGELFF.

The chain recombines TRBV18 with TRBJ1-5; 7 bases match TRBD1. The CDR3 covers 14 residues. Trimming cost V 2 bases and J 7 bases; bases outside gene matches: 5. Per germline, CDR1 KGHSH and CDR2 LQKENI. CDR3 in DNA: TGTGCCAGCTCACCAGACAGGGATGGCCAGCCCCAGCATTTT. It encodes CASSPDRDGQPQHF.

CDR3 amino acids: CASTVGPYGYTF. CDR3 nucleotides: TGTGCCAGCACTGTGGGGCCCTATGGCTACACCTTC. The rearrangement links TRBV28 to TRBJ1-2; possible D gene TRBD1, 5 bases. Germline loops: CDR1 MDHEN, CDR2 SYDVKM. The V gene lost 7 bases and the J gene lost 4 bases, with 10 bases spanning the gap. This CDR3 is 12 amino acids long.

The rearrangement links TRBV27 to TRBJ2-1, with unresolved D. Trimming removed 9 bases at V and 0 bases at J, with 15 bases between. CDR1 is MNHEY, CDR2 SMNVEV, per germline (reference sequence). The CDR3 is made up of 15 amino acids. The CDR3: CASRHHSSSYNEQFF. DNA for the CDR3: TGTGCCAGTCGCCACCACTCTAGCTCCTACAATGAGCAGTTCTTC.

This chain joins TRBV6-5 and TRBJ2-1; TRBD2 matches at 8 bases. The V and J ends lost 5 bases and 14 bases, in that order; junction bases with no gene match: 5. Germline V gene lookup returns CDR1 MNHEY and CDR2 SVGAGI. This CDR3 is built from 11 residues. Here the CDR3 reads CASSRGGFEFF. CDR3 DNA sequence: TGTGCCAGCAGTCGGGGGGGTTTTGAGTTCTTC.

The rearrangement uses TRBV11-2 and TRBJ1-4; D gene unclear. V was clipped by 6 bases and J by 2 bases, with 10 bases between them. Germline V lookup: CDR1 SGHAT, CDR2 FQNNGV. This CDR3 contains 14 residues. DNA of the CDR3: TGTGCCAGCAGTTCCACAGACACTAATGAAAAACTGTTTTTT. Its translation: CASSSTDTNEKLFF.

V usage is TRBV27 and J usage is TRBJ2-3, with TRBD2 identical over 11 bases. Germline V gives CDR1 MNHEY, CDR2 SMNVEV (reference sequence). The CDR3 consists of 18 residues. V gave up 5 bases and J gave up 2 bases; unmatched junction bases: 12. The CDR3 DNA is TGTGCCAGCAGTCTCAAGGGGACTAGCGGACTATACACAGATACGCAGTATTTT. This translates into CASSLKGTSGLYTDTQYF.

The V call is TRBV27, the J call TRBJ1-1; D is unclear. Looked up from germline, CDR1 is MNHEY and CDR2 is SMNVEV (reference sequence). Trimming pared 8 bases from V and 1 base from J, leaving 8 bases between. The CDR3 has 12 residues. The CDR3 spells CASARSNTEAFF. In DNA, the CDR3 is TGTGCCAGCGCCCGGTCGAACACTGAAGCTTTCTTT.

V is TRBV2 and J is TRBJ2-1; 8 nucleotides agree with TRBD1. Looked up from germline, CDR1 is SNHLY and CDR2 is FYNNEI. Germline trimming cut 4 bases from V and 3 bases from J; bases unmatched to any gene: 5. The CDR3 is 15 amino acids. CDR3 sequence: CASSAQGVIYNEQFF. Written as DNA, the CDR3 is TGTGCCAGCAGTGCACAGGGGGTTATCTACAATGAGCAGTTCTTC.

This clone was recorded once. The J gene is TRBJ1-5, the V gene TRBV2; 7 nucleotides agree with TRBD1. The CDR3 runs 16 residues. The germline CDR1 and CDR2 sequences are SNHLY and FYNNEI. V lost 2 bases and J lost 3; bases outside the gene matches: 7. For the CDR3, the DNA is TGTGCCAGCAGTGAATTTCACAGGGGTTACAATCAGCCCCAGCATTTT. Protein product: CASSEFHRGYNQPQHF.

The chain employs TRBV10-2 and TRBJ2-2; no clear D gene. The CDR3 spans 16 residues. CDR1 and CDR2 (germline): WSHSY, SAAADI. The V gene lost 4 bases and the J gene lost 0 bases, with 12 bases spanning the gap. Here the CDR3 reads CASSGWKTSNTGELFF. CDR3 bases: TGCGCCAGCAGTGGATGGAAGACTTCGAACACCGGGGAGCTGTTTTTT.

The chain recombines TRBV6-1 with TRBJ2-3, with TRBD2 as a possible D gene (6 bases). The CDR3 contains 14 residues. Germline V gene data show CDR1 as MNHNS and CDR2 as SASEGT. The germline V and J ends were trimmed by 3 bases and 8 bases, with 15 bases remaining between them. The CDR3 sequence is CASSESGERGTQYF. CDR3 in DNA: TGTGCCAGCAGTGAGTCGGGGGAGAGGGGTACGCAGTATTTT.

The chain recombines TRBV7-9 with TRBJ2-2, with TRBD1 matching over 9 bases. J gave up 5 bases and V 5 bases, and 12 bases lay outside the gene matches. The length of the CDR3 is 17 residues. In germline, CDR1 is SEHNR, CDR2 FQNEAQ (reference sequence). CDR3 sequence (DNA): TGTGCCAGCAGCCATCCCCCGGGACAGGGTACAACCGGGGAGCTGTTTTTT. It codes for CASSHPPGQGTTGELFF.

The chain links TRBV4-1 to TRBJ2-1; TRBD1 agrees at 9 bases. The CDR3 length is 15 residues. Germline V gene sequence: CDR1 MGHRA, CDR2 YSYEKL. J gave up 2 bases and V 4 bases, and 3 bases lay outside the gene matches. The CDR3 sequence is CASSPDRGTYNEQFF. CDR3 nucleotide sequence: TGCGCCAGCAGCCCAGACAGGGGGACCTACAATGAGCAGTTCTTC.

The rearrangement uses TRBV4-1 and TRBJ1-1, with 11 bases lining up with TRBD1. Trimming at V came to 4 bases and at J to 3 bases, leaving 7 bases not matched to a gene. CDR3 length: 16 residues. Germline V gene data show CDR1 as MGHRA and CDR2 as YSYEKL. For the CDR3, the DNA is TGCGCCAGCAGCCCCGGACAGGGGGCTTGGGACACTGAAGCTTTCTTT. Protein sequence: CASSPGQGAWDTEAFF.

This chain joins TRBV5-1 and TRBJ1-1; TRBD1 matches 8 bases. The J segment lost 1 base and the V segment lost 4 bases, leaving 6 bases of the junction unmatched. The CDR3 consists of 15 residues. Germline V CDR1 and CDR2: SGHRS, YFSETQ. The CDR3 bases are TGCGCCAGCAGCCCGGGACAGGTGGGGAACACTGAAGCTTTCTTT. Its protein is CASSPGQVGNTEAFF.

The genes are TRBV19 and TRBJ2-1; D is undetermined. Trimming pared 4 bases from V and 10 bases from J, leaving 17 bases between. Germline CDR1 reads LNHDA; CDR2 reads SQIVND (reference sequence). The CDR3 has 14 residues. The CDR3 sequence: CASSSPPETIEQFF. CDR3 bases: TGTGCCAGTAGTAGTCCTCCTGAGACAATCGAGCAGTTCTTC.

This clone showed up just a few times. CDR3 DNA sequence: TGCGCCAGCAGCCATCCCCCGCTAGCGGGAGGGCCGGTTGCATCCTACGAGCAGTACTTC. It translates to CASSHPPLAGGPVASYEQYF. The chain is built from TRBV4-1 and TRBJ2-7; 12 bases are a match to TRBD2. Trimming cost V 3 bases and J 1 base; bases outside gene matches: 16. Germline values: CDR1 MGHRA, CDR2 YSYEKL. The CDR3 is made up of 20 amino acids.

With respect to this clone: The sample holds other DNA sequences that translate to the same CDR3. CDR3 nucleotides: TGCAGCGTTGTTGCAGGGGCACAAGAGACCCAGTACTTC. This encodes CSVVAGAQETQYF. This sequence joins TRBV29-1 and TRBJ2-5, with a tentative D call TRBD1 (6 bases). Germline V gene data show CDR1 as SQVTM and CDR2 as ANQGSEA. The CDR3 loop spans 13 amino acids. V was shortened by 4 bases and J by 2 bases, with 11 bases between the two germline ends.

The J gene is TRBJ2-1, the V gene TRBV18, with TRBD2 matching 10 bases. This CDR3 has 15 residues. V was pared by 3 bases and J by 4 bases, with 3 bases of the junction left unmatched. Germline CDR1 is KGHSH and CDR2 is LQKENI. CDR3 in amino acids: CASSPERGGYNEQFF. The CDR3 nucleotides read TGTGCCAGCTCACCGGAGCGGGGGGGGTACAATGAGCAGTTCTTC.

The CDR3 is CASSQIPGLAGEETQYF. In DNA, the CDR3 is TGTGCCAGCAGTCAAATCCCGGGTCTAGCGGGAGAAGAGACCCAGTACTTC. The chain couples TRBV28 to TRBJ2-5, with 10 bases lining up with TRBD2. The CDR3 totals 17 residues. Looked up from germline, CDR1 is MDHEN and CDR2 is SYDVKM. Germline trimming cut 5 bases from V and 3 bases from J; bases unmatched to any gene: 12.